The 32 T cell receptor beta chains below were found in one sample sequenced in a study of shared clonotypes between healthy human individuals. As defined, naive CD8 cells were CD45RO-negative and positively selected for CCR7, with terminally differentiated effector memory CD45RA+ cells excluded. Measured with immunoSEQ multiplex PCR; TCRdb has only the in-frame clones, and not every one. This sample yields some 2 million clones, of which about 95% are seen a single time; 1% to 1.5% belongs to the top ten. What was sequenced was naive CD8+ T cells sorted from blood. The receptors stem from a man aged 18-30 years in good health.

This chain uses TRBV27 with TRBJ1-2; D remains unclear. Germline assignment: CDR1 MNHEY and CDR2 SMNVEV (reference sequence). The CDR3 is 13 amino acids. Trimming left V 6 bases short and J 3 bases short, with 11 bases between. The DNA for the CDR3 is TGTGCCAGCAGGAACCGCGGAGACTATGGCTACACCTTC. It specifies CASRNRGDYGYTF.

The chain links TRBV6-5 to TRBJ2-7; D not resolved. The CDR3 consists of 13 residues. With 5 bases removed from V and 4 bases from J, the gap between germline ends came to 12 bases. Germline V gives CDR1 MNHEY, CDR2 SVGAGI. The CDR3 reads CASSRGPYYEQYF. As DNA, the CDR3 is TGTGCCAGCAGTCGAGGCCCGTATTACGAGCAGTACTTC.

This chain links TRBV4-1 with TRBJ2-7, with D perhaps matching TRBD2 (7 bases). V was pared by 6 bases and J by 7 bases, with 10 bases between. CDR1 and CDR2 (germline): MGHRA, YSYEKL. CDR3 length: 11 residues. In DNA, the CDR3 is TGCGCCAGCAGGGGGGGGCGTGAGCAGTACTTC. Amino acids: CASRGGREQYF.

As to this clone: Other DNA sequences in the sample encode the same CDR3. This chain uses TRBV9 with TRBJ1-1, with D unresolved. Germline values: CDR1 SGDLS, CDR2 YYNGEE. The CDR3 contains 13 residues. Trimming left V 0 bases short and J 3 bases short, with 6 bases between. The CDR3 here is CASSVGGYTEAFF. Written as DNA, the CDR3 is TGTGCCAGCAGCGTAGGGGGTTACACTGAAGCTTTCTTT. The full variable domain, completed using reference TRBV9 and TRBJ1-1, is DSGVTQTPKHLITATGQRVTLRCSPRSGDLSVYWYQQSLDQGLQFLIQYYNGEERAKGNILERFSAQQFPDLHSELNLSSLELGDSALYFCASSVGGYTEAFFGQGTRLTVV.

A single count supports this clone. The J gene is TRBJ2-1, the V gene TRBV10-1; D is possibly TRBD1 (6 bases). V was clipped by 3 bases and J by 2 bases, with 14 bases between them. This CDR3 is built from 16 residues. Germline V gene data show CDR1 as WNHNN and CDR2 as SYGVQD (reference sequence). In nucleotides, the CDR3 is TGCGCCAGCAGTGACATCCGGGACACGACCTACAATGAGCAGTTCTTC. Residues: CASSDIRDTTYNEQFF.

CDR3 sequence (DNA): TGTGCCAGCAGCGATCAGGGAGATACGCAGTATTTT. This codes for CASSDQGDTQYF. The chain employs TRBV9 and TRBJ2-3; weak D call: TRBD1 (5 bases). Germline CDR1 SGDLS, CDR2 YYNGEE. Trimming removed 3 bases at V and 5 bases at J, with 7 bases between. CDR3 length equals 12 residues. The variable domain in full, completed from reference TRBV9 and TRBJ2-3, reads DSGVTQTPKHLITATGQRVTLRCSPRSGDLSVYWYQQSLDQGLQFLIQYYNGEERAKGNILERFSAQQFPDLHSELNLSSLELGDSALYFCASSDQGDTQYFGPGTRLTVL.

The gene calls are TRBV11-1 and TRBJ1-4; 8 nucleotides align to TRBD1. The junction had 15 bases not matched to a gene; V was cut back by 4 bases and J by 2 bases. In germline, CDR1 is SGHAT, CDR2 FQDESV (reference sequence). The CDR3 is made up of 19 amino acids. Written as DNA, the CDR3 is TGTGCCAGCAGCTCACAACAGGGGGGCCGGCTCGAGACTAATGAAAAACTGTTTTTT. Translated, it gives CASSSQQGGRLETNEKLFF.

The J gene is TRBJ2-7, the V gene TRBV28; 11 nucleotides line up with TRBD2. The ends lost 6 bases at V and 2 bases at J; junction bases unmatched: 6. CDR1 and CDR2 from the germline V gene are MDHEN and SYDVKM. This CDR3 has 15 residues. Here the CDR3 DNA reads TGTGCCAGCAGCCCTAGCGGGGGGCGACCCTACGAGCAGTACTTC. Its translation is CASSPSGGRPYEQYF.

The V gene is TRBV4-1, the J gene TRBJ2-2, with TRBD1 as a possible D gene (5 bases). CDR3 length equals 17 residues. Germline loops: CDR1 MGHRA, CDR2 YSYEKL. With 6 bases removed from V and 4 bases from J, the gap between germline ends came to 21 bases. CDR3 sequence reads: CASSRPQGGIGTGELFF. As DNA, the CDR3 is TGCGCCAGCAGTCGTCCGCAGGGTGGGATAGGCACCGGGGAGCTGTTTTTT.

The V call is TRBV30, the J call TRBJ2-1, with 8 nucleotides matching TRBD2. Germline V CDR1 and CDR2: GTSNPN, SVGIG (reference sequence). The CDR3 sequence is 17 residues long. V gave up 6 bases and J gave up 0 bases; unmatched junction bases: 13. Written as DNA, the CDR3 is TGTGCCTGCATCTCCGGTCTGAGCGGGAGCTCCTACAATGAGCAGTTCTTC. Amino acids: CACISGLSGSSYNEQFF.

The V and J genes are TRBV6-6 and TRBJ2-6; D is unclear. The CDR3 has 15 amino acids. CDR1 is MNHNY and CDR2 is SVGAGI in the germline V gene (reference sequence). V lost 8 bases and J 1 base, leaving 12 bases between the germline ends. CDR3 sequence (DNA): TGTGCCAGCTCGCCACTGGCTTCTGGGGCCAACGTCCTGACTTTC. Translated, it gives CASSPLASGANVLTF.

This chain uses TRBV7-3 with TRBJ2-1; 11 positions agree with TRBD1. Germline CDR1 reads SGHTA; CDR2 reads FQGTGA. Trimming took 4 bases from V and 2 from J; bases not matched to a gene: 1. CDR3 length: 15 residues. The chain's CDR3 is CASSSGQGAYNEQFF. The CDR3 region has the DNA TGTGCCAGCAGCTCGGGACAGGGGGCCTACAATGAGCAGTTCTTC.

J is TRBJ2-7 and V is TRBV27; TRBD1 aligns across 9 bases. CDR1 and CDR2 from the germline V gene are MNHEY and SMNVEV (reference sequence). The CDR3 runs to 15 residues. V shed 5 bases and J 7 bases; nucleotides not matched to a gene: 12. The CDR3 nucleotides are TGTGCCAGCAGTATCTCCGGGACAGGGACAGGTGAGCAGTACTTC. This encodes CASSISGTGTGEQYF.

V is TRBV4-1 and J is TRBJ2-3; 12 positions agree with TRBD2. Looked up from germline, CDR1 is MGHRA and CDR2 is YSYEKL. The CDR3 is 17 residues long. The V gene end was trimmed by 4 bases and the J gene end by 4 bases; junction bases not matched to a gene: 9. The CDR3 loop reads CASSPLAGGLGADTQYF. In DNA form, the CDR3 reads TGCGCCAGCAGCCCCCTAGCGGGGGGGCTGGGCGCAGATACGCAGTATTTT.

The chain joins TRBV5-1 to TRBJ2-7, with 9 bases matching TRBD2. Germline CDR1 SGHRS, CDR2 YFSETQ. The CDR3 consists of 18 residues. V gave up 4 bases and J gave up 7 bases; unmatched junction bases: 21. The CDR3 coding sequence is TGCGCCAGCAGCGGCCCCAATTCAATGCGGGAGGGCCTTTGGGAGCAGTACTTC. It is translated as CASSGPNSMREGLWEQYF.

A single count supports this clone. The chain joins TRBV28 to TRBJ2-4; 11 nucleotides align to TRBD2. The CDR3 has 18 residues. The V gene end was trimmed by 6 bases and the J gene end by 1 base; junction bases not matched to a gene: 11. CDR1 and CDR2 from the germline V gene are MDHEN and SYDVKM. The CDR3 loop is CASSPLAGGFGAKNIQYF. The CDR3 DNA reads TGTGCCAGCAGCCCCCTAGCGGGGGGCTTCGGGGCCAAAAACATTCAGTACTTC.

This chain connects TRBV30 to TRBJ2-5, with TRBD2 identical over 9 bases. Germline values: CDR1 GTSNPN, CDR2 SVGIG (reference sequence). Unmatched junction bases numbered 7, after V lost 1 base and J lost 4 bases. CDR3 size: 15 residues. The CDR3 region is CAWSGGTSLIETQYF. In nucleotides, the CDR3 is TGTGCCTGGAGTGGGGGGACTAGCTTAATAGAGACCCAGTACTTC.

The V gene is TRBV4-1, the J gene TRBJ2-2; D is possibly TRBD2 (6 bases). The germline V and J ends were trimmed by 0 bases and 4 bases, with 12 bases remaining between them. Germline CDR1 MGHRA, CDR2 YSYEKL. The CDR3 has 16 amino acids. The CDR3 is CASSQDTIAATGELFF. The DNA of the CDR3 is TGCGCCAGCAGCCAAGATACCATAGCGGCCACCGGGGAGCTGTTTTTT.

Here the CDR3 DNA reads TGTGCCTGGAGACTAGCGGGAGGGCCTAGTTCCTACAATGAGCAGTTCTTC. Translation gives CAWRLAGGPSSYNEQFF. The chain joins TRBV30 to TRBJ2-1; 13 bases align to TRBD2. The J segment lost 1 base and the V segment lost 3 bases, leaving 6 bases of the junction unmatched. The CDR3 length is 17 residues. Germline V lookup: CDR1 GTSNPN, CDR2 SVGIG (reference sequence). The complete variable domain, with remaining parts taken from reference TRBV30 and TRBJ2-1, reads SQTIHQWPATLVQPVGSPLSLECTVEGTSNPNLYWYRQAAGRGLQLLFYSVGIGQISSEVPQNLSASRPQDRQFILSSKKLLLSDSGFYLCAWRLAGGPSSYNEQFFGPGTRLTVL.

The rearrangement joins TRBV27 to TRBJ1-4; D might be TRBD1 (6 bases). This CDR3 is 17 amino acids long. V lost 1 base and J 6 bases, leaving 18 bases between the germline ends. The germline CDR1 and CDR2 sequences are MNHEY and SMNVEV (reference sequence). The CDR3 coding sequence is TGTGCCAGCAGTTTATTAGGGGTGAGGGGGGGCGATGAAAAACTGTTTTTT. This translates into CASSLLGVRGGDEKLFF.

The gene calls are TRBV19 and TRBJ2-7; possibly TRBD2 for D (5 bases). Germline loops: CDR1 LNHDA, CDR2 SQIVND (reference sequence). Trimming removed 2 bases from V and 7 bases from J, with 9 bases in between. This CDR3 has 12 residues. Here the CDR3 reads CASSITGLEQYF. The CDR3 DNA is TGTGCCAGTAGTATAACGGGGTTGGAGCAGTACTTC. The full variable domain, its missing parts supplied by reference TRBV19 and TRBJ2-7, is DGGITQSPKYLFRKEGQNVTLSCEQNLNHDAMYWYRQDPGQGLRLIYYSQIVNDFQKGDIAEGYSVSREKKESFPLTVTSAQKNPTAFYLCASSITGLEQYFGPGTRLTVT.

The chain carries TRBV27 and TRBJ1-2, with a weak D call TRBD1 (6 bases). CDR1 MNHEY and CDR2 SMNVEV come from the germline V gene (reference sequence). The CDR3 has 16 residues. Trimming left V 5 bases short and J 0 bases short, with 16 bases between. CDR3 bases: TGTGCCAGCAGTCTCACCAAGACAGGAACTAACTATGGCTACACCTTC. Residues: CASSLTKTGTNYGYTF.

The rearrangement links TRBV2 to TRBJ1-2; tentatively, D is TRBD1 (5 bases). CDR3 length equals 17 residues. Looked up from germline, CDR1 is SNHLY and CDR2 is FYNNEI. V gave up 7 bases and J gave up 4 bases, with 25 bases separating them. The CDR3 here is CASKGLRGGDGIYGYTF. The CDR3 DNA reads as TGTGCCAGCAAGGGCCTTCGGGGAGGGGATGGGATCTATGGCTACACCTTC.

The chain employs TRBV7-9 and TRBJ2-5; D is unresolved. Trimming cost V 1 base and J 1 base, with 7 bases left between them. Germline V gives CDR1 SEHNR, CDR2 FQNEAQ (reference sequence). The CDR3 is made up of 14 amino acids. CDR3 DNA: TGTGCCAGCAGCTTAGTTGAGGCCCAAGAGACCCAGTACTTC. It encodes CASSLVEAQETQYF.

DNA for the CDR3: TGTGCCAGCAGCCCAGGGGACCACGCTACTGAAAAACTGTTTTTT. This translates into CASSPGDHATEKLFF. J is TRBJ1-4 and V is TRBV7-9, with D tentatively TRBD1 (6 bases). There are 15 residues in the CDR3. Trimming stripped 5 bases from V and 7 bases from J, with 17 bases between. CDR1 and CDR2 (germline): SEHNR, FQNEAQ (reference sequence).

The CDR3 DNA follows: TGTGCCAGCATCGATACCACCGGGAGCCTGGTGTACAATGAGCAGTTCTTC. Translated, it gives CASIDTTGSLVYNEQFF. The chain employs TRBV7-9 and TRBJ2-1, with D perhaps matching TRBD2 (6 bases). Deletions cut 7 bases from V and 4 bases from J, with 23 bases between. The CDR3 totals 17 residues. Germline CDR1 is SEHNR and CDR2 is FQNEAQ (reference sequence).

This chain connects TRBV6-6 to TRBJ1-3; no clear D gene. V lost 7 bases and J 4 bases, leaving 17 bases between the germline ends. The CDR3 spans 15 residues. Germline lookup yields CDR1 MNHNY and CDR2 SVGAGI (reference sequence). The CDR3: CASIPTNDLGNTIYF. CDR3 coding DNA: TGTGCCAGCATTCCCACAAACGACCTGGGAAACACCATATATTTT.

V usage is TRBV11-2 and J usage is TRBJ2-7; D might be TRBD2 (6 bases). Trimming pared 4 bases from V and 3 bases from J, leaving 22 bases between. The CDR3 runs to 17 residues. CDR1 and CDR2 (germline): SGHAT, FQNNGV. In DNA, the CDR3 is TGTGCCAGCAGCTCCCGAGGCAGGTCGGAGGGAGGCTACGAGCAGTACTTC. It specifies CASSSRGRSEGGYEQYF. The full variable domain, with the rest looked up from reference TRBV11-2 and TRBJ2-7, is EAGVAQSPRYKIIEKRQSVAFWCNPISGHATLYWYQQILGQGPKLLIQFQNNGVVDDSQLPKDRFSAERLKGVDSTLKIQPAKLEDSAVYLCASSSRGRSEGGYEQYFGPGTRLTVT.

The rearrangement links TRBV13 to TRBJ2-2, with D unclear. Germline assignment: CDR1 PRHDT and CDR2 FYEKMQ (reference sequence). The CDR3 loop spans 13 amino acids. The V and J ends lost 4 bases and 2 bases respectively, with 5 bases between them. CDR3 sequence reads: CASSSTNTGELFF. The CDR3 nucleotides read TGTGCCAGCAGCTCCACTAACACCGGGGAGCTGTTTTTT.

Concerning this clone: The sample contains more than one DNA sequence encoding this CDR3. This chain joins TRBV4-3 and TRBJ2-7, with 11 bases that match TRBD2. Germline V CDR1 and CDR2: LGHNA, YSLEER. V gave up 3 bases and J gave up 3 bases; unmatched junction bases: 1. This CDR3 comprises 14 residues. CDR3 amino acids: CASSQGLAVYEQYF. The DNA of the CDR3 is TGCGCCAGCAGCCAGGGACTAGCGGTCTACGAGCAGTACTTC.

This chain connects TRBV27 to TRBJ2-5; a possible D gene is TRBD1 (6 bases). There are 15 residues in the CDR3. The germline V gene has CDR1 MNHEY and CDR2 SMNVEV (reference sequence). V dropped 5 bases and J dropped 5 bases, with 18 bases sitting between them. The CDR3, as DNA: TGTGCCAGCAGTGCTACAGGGCCCCCGCAGGAGACCCAGTACTTC. As protein: CASSATGPPQETQYF.

The genes are TRBV27 and TRBJ1-6; no clear D gene. This CDR3 comprises 16 residues. V gave up 3 bases and J gave up 6 bases, with 15 bases separating them. Germline V CDR1 and CDR2: MNHEY, SMNVEV (reference sequence). This CDR3 reads CASSFIAAGSNSPLHF. The DNA of the CDR3 is TGTGCCAGCAGTTTTATTGCGGCAGGAAGTAATTCACCCCTCCACTTT.